This T cell receptor beta chain was identified in a study of blood T cell repertoires in COVID-19 (dated by TCRdb to 2018 to 2021). At the level of the whole study: Samples covering the acute and convalescent phases of COVID-19 were provided by collaborators in the United States, Italy and Spain. Nearly every sample came with metadata listing a de-identified subject ID, COVID-19 status, age in years and sex. Where available, HLA class I and class II types were obtained from metadata supplied by the sample provider rather than from assay-based typing. The prospective study material was composed of cDNA or gDNA derived from T cells, B-cell-depleted T cells, or PBMCs. The samples were drawn from the first 160 participants of the ongoing ImmuneRACE study and from under 1,500 subjects provided by 6 global collaborators. The repertoires were made available in a free public database intended to serve as a resource for research on the immune response to SARS-CoV-2. The dataset comprised deeply sampled blood TCRbeta repertoires from subjects exposed to, actively infected with, or recovered from COVID-19. The investigation overall reported the following: How much clinical and demographic metadata was included differed by source and by participant, and the metadata was provided uncurated.

As to this clone: The antigen this receptor binds is unknown. No much larger clone exists at a distance of one base, and base qualities are not known.

One collaborating source in Seattle enrolled patients while the patients were actively infected and followed the patients over time throughout the course of disease. The collaborating institutions used their own protocols to collect whole blood in K2EDTA tubes. For TCRbeta analysis, collaborators shipped samples in one of three forms: frozen whole blood, isolated PBMCs, or DNA extracted from either of those sample types. Inclusive of the bounding cysteine and phenylalanine, the CDR3 is 14 residues long. Here the CDR3 DNA is all that survives: 42 bases in frame from base 1. CDR1 and CDR2 (MNHEY, SVGAGI) derive from the germline V gene. The junction shows trimming of 10 bases on V and 2 bases on J, plus 15 bases between the germline ends. TCRbeta CDR3 regions were amplified from genomic DNA using the immunoSEQ Assay, a bias-controlled multiplex PCR. The paper's data handling went like this. Nucleated cell counts per sample were estimated from amplification of reference gene primers within the assay. To quantify the absolute abundance of each unique TCRbeta CDR3 rearrangement, sequence reads were collapsed and filtered. For each sample, productive Simpson clonality was calculated by taking the square root of Simpson's diversity index across productive rearrangements. TCRdb stores this immuneACCESS table with in-frame sequences only. Part of the clones is absent; in the studies checked, under half of the shortfall reflects unresolved V genes, and no reason is known for the rest. The V and J calls and clone size come from that table; D and trimming were worked out from the DNA. The sample table contains roughly 380,000 clones; only one count was recorded for about 88% of them. About 1.6% of the sample is held by the ten biggest clonotypes.

The chain was built from TRBV6-5 and TRBJ1-5; the D gene lacks a confident call. The receptor's source is a middle-aged woman with COVID-19, enrolled during active disease. Sequenced sample: peripheral blood. CDR3 region: CATRIGLGNQPQHF. At the DNA level, the sequence is TGTGCCACCAGAATAGGACTGGGCAATCAGCCCCAGCATTTT.